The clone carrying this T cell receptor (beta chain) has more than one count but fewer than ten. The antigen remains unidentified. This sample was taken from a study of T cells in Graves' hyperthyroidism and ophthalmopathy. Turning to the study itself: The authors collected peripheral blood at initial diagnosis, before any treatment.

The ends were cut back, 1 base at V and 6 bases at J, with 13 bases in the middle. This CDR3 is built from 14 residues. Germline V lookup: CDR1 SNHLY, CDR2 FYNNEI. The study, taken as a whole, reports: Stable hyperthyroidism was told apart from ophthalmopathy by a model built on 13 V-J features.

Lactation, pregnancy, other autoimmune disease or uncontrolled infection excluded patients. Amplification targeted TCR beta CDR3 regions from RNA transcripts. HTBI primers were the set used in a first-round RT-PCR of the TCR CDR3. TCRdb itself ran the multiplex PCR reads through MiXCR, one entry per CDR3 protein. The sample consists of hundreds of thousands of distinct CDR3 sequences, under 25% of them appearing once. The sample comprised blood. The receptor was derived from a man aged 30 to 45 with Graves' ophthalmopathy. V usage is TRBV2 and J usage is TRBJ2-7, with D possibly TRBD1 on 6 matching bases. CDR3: CASSEEFTGREQYF. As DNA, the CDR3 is TGTGCCAGCAGTGAAGAGTTTACAGGGCGCGAGCAGTACTTC.